The TCR beta chain described here comes from a study of post-analysis software for immune sequencing data. Study context: Relapsing-remitting, secondary progressive and progressive-relapsing forms of multiple sclerosis all featured among disease courses. General study points: The study found significantly lower normalized Chao1 diversity in multiple sclerosis patients than in controls. Controls had lower frequencies than patients of 4 or 5 TRBV segments, which included TRBV5-6, TRBV5-1 and TRBV20-1.

Germline V lookup: CDR1 LNHNV, CDR2 YYDKDF (reference sequence). This CDR3 is built from 12 residues. This clonotype was seen a handful of times. Its antigen remains unknown. TCR beta cDNA libraries included unique molecular identifiers. Input populations of roughly 0.95 to 10 million T cells gave rise to 500,000 or so cDNA molecules. TCRdb called the PCR reads again in MiXCR, with one record for every CDR3 protein. The sample carries fewer than 600,000 distinct CDR3 sequences, roughly 45% recorded once. V is TRBV15 and J is TRBJ2-7; D is unresolved. The closer fit of TRBJ2-5 to the DNA end suggests the J call may be wrong. Sequences were obtained from blood. The sequence was obtained from a girl between 10 and 17 years old with multiple sclerosis. The CDR3 DNA reads as TGTGCCACCAGGGAAAGAGAAGAGACCCAGTACTTC. This gives the protein CATREREETQYF.